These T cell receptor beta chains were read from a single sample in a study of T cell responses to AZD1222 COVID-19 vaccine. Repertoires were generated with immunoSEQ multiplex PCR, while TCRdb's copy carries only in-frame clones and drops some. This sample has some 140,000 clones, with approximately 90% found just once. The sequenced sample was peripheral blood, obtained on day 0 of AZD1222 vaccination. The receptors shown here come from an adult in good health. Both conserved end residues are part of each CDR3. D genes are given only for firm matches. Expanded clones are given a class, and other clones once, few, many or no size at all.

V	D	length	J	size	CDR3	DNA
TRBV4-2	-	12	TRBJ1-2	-	CASSQWEYGYTF	TGTGCCAGCAGCCAATGGGAATATGGCTACACCTTC
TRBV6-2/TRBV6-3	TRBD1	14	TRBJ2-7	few	CASSTRQGVYEQYF	TGTGCCAGCAGTACTAGACAGGGGGTCTACGAGCAGTACTTC
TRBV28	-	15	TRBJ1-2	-	CASSPSDTYLGGYTF	TGTGCCAGCAGCCCCTCGGACACCTACTTGGGGGGCTACACCTTC
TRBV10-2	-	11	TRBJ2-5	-	CASSGAETQYF	TGCGCCAGCAGTGGCGCGGAGACCCAGTACTTC
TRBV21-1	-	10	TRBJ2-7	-	CADEEGEQYF	TGTGCCGACGAGGAGGGGGAGCAGTACTTC
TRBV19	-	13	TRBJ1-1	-	CASRLGGGTEAFF	TGTGCCAGTAGGCTCGGGGGGGGCACTGAAGCTTTCTTT
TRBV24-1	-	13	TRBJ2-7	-	CATSDFSGSEQYF	TGTGCCACCAGTGATTTTTCCGGAAGCGAGCAGTACTTC
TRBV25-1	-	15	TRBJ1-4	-	CASSEPQGSNEKLFF	TGTGCCAGCAGTGAGCCCCAGGGGTCTAATGAAAAACTGTTTTTT
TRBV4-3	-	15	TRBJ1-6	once	CASSQDWGLRSPLHF	TGCGCCAGCAGCCAAGATTGGGGGCTCCGTTCACCCCTCCACTTT
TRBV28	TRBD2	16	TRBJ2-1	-	CATSRQREGRLHEQFF	TGTGCCACTAGCCGTCAGCGGGAGGGGAGGCTTCATGAGCAGTTCTTC
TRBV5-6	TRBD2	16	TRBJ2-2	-	CASSLGGGRRTGELFF	TGTGCCAGCAGCTTGGGCGGGGGGCGCCGGACCGGGGAGCTGTTTTTT
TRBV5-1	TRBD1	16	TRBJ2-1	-	CASSSLGQGAGNEQFF	TGCGCCAGCAGCTCCCTTGGACAGGGGGCGGGTAATGAGCAGTTCTTC
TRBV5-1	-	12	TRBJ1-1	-	CASRDLGTEAFF	TGCGCCAGTCGGGATTTGGGCACTGAAGCTTTCTTT
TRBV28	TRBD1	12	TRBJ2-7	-	CARGQSQYEQYF	TGTGCCAGGGGACAGTCCCAATACGAGCAGTACTTC
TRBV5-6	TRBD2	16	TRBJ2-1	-	CASSLVGSGRGNEQFF	TGTGCCAGCAGCTTGGTTGGTAGCGGGAGGGGTAATGAGCAGTTCTTC
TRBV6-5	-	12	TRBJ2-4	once	CASGATGSIQYF	TGTGCCAGCGGAGCAACGGGGAGCATTCAGTACTTC
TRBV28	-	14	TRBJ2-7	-	CASSSRTPAYEQYF	TGTGCCAGCAGTTCCAGGACTCCCGCCTACGAGCAGTACTTC
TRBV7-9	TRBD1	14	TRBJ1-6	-	CASSSGQGYSPLHF	TGTGCCAGCAGCTCCGGACAGGGGTATTCACCCCTCCACTTT
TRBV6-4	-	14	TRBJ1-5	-	CASSDTISPEPQHF	TGTGCCAGCAGTGACACAATTTCACCCGAGCCCCAGCATTTT
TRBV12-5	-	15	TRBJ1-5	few	CASGLTGARGQPQHF	TGTGCTAGTGGTTTAACGGGAGCGCGAGGTCAGCCCCAGCATTTT
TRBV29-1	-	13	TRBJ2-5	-	CSSSRALLETQYF	TGCAGCTCCTCACGGGCTTTGTTGGAGACCCAGTACTTC
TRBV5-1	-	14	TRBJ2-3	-	CASSLDRNTDTQYF	TGCGCCAGCAGCTTGGACCGAAACACAGATACGCAGTATTTT
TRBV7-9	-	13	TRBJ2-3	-	CASSLGGADTQYF	TGTGCCAGCAGCTTAGGGGGTGCAGATACGCAGTATTTT
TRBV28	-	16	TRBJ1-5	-	CASSLWYREFAQPQHF	TGTGCCAGCAGTTTATGGTACAGGGAGTTTGCTCAGCCCCAGCATTTT
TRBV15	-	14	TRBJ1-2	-	CATSREGLSYGYTF	TGTGCCACCAGCAGAGAGGGCCTTTCCTATGGCTACACCTTC
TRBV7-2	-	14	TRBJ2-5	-	CASSFSSLQETQYF	TGTGCCAGCAGCTTTTCCAGTCTCCAAGAGACCCAGTACTTC
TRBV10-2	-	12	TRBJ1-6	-	CGERQPNSPLHF	TGCGGGGAAAGACAGCCAAATTCACCCCTCCACTTT
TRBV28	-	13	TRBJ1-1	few	CASLYLGGPEAFF	TGTGCCAGCCTATACTTGGGCGGACCTGAAGCTTTCTTT
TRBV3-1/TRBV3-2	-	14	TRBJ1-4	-	CASSQRGVNEKLFF	TGTGCCAGCAGCCAGAGGGGAGTAAATGAAAAACTGTTTTTT
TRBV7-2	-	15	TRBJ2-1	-	CASSFLRYINNEQFF	TGTGCCAGCAGCTTTTTGCGGTACATTAACAATGAGCAGTTCTTC
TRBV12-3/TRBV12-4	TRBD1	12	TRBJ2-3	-	CASSSERGRVHF	TGTGCCAGCAGTTCCGAGAGGGGGCGGGTACATTTT
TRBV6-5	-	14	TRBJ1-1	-	CASSYSPANTEAFF	TGTGCCAGCAGTTATAGTCCTGCGAACACTGAAGCTTTCTTT
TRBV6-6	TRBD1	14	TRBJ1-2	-	CASSKGAGGYGYTF	TGTGCCAGCAGCAAGGGGGCCGGCGGCTATGGCTACACCTTC
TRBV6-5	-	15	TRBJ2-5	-	CASSYSGRGGETQYF	TGTGCCAGCAGTTACTCGGGGCGGGGCGGAGAGACCCAGTACTTC
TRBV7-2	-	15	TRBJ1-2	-	CASSLVGGRYYGYTF	TGTGCCAGCAGCTTAGTGGGGGGTCGGTACTATGGCTACACCTTC
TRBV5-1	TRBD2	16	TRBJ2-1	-	CASSARGRPKYNEQFF	TGCGCCAGCAGCGCCCGCGGGAGGCCCAAGTACAATGAGCAGTTCTTC
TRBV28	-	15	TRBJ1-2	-	CASNRQPSPIYGYTF	TGTGCCAGCAATCGACAGCCCAGTCCTATCTATGGCTACACCTTC